The T cell receptor beta chain described here comes from a study of circulating and synovial CD4+ cells in juvenile arthritis. General study points: T cell genome counts differed by at least an order of magnitude between CPL and CD4 samples.

Libraries were prepared by immunoSEQ multiplex PCR; TCRdb keeps only in-frame clonotypes and omits some of them. The sample carries about 34,000 clones, 95% to 96% recorded once. The V and J ends lost 1 base and 3 bases respectively, with 6 bases between them. The germline V gene encodes CDR1 SGHTA and CDR2 FQGNSA. The CDR3 has 13 residues. A word on this clone: Its antigen is currently unknown.

The specimen sequenced was CD4+ T cells from blood. The chain has TRBV7-2 and TRBJ1-1, with D uncertain. This sequence was found in a human donor with juvenile idiopathic arthritis. The chain's CDR3 is CASSLDRDTEAFF. The DNA of the CDR3 is TGTGCCAGCAGCTTAGACCGGGACACTGAAGCTTTCTTT.